One and the same sample provided the 7 T cell receptor beta chains below, sequenced in a study of identical twins. MiXCR, run by TCRdb on the 5' RACE reads, gives a single entry per CDR3 protein. This table has roughly 350,000 distinct CDR3 sequences, roughly 10% appearing once. The sample comprised naive T cells sorted from blood. Receptors were obtained from a woman in her forties or fifties in good health.

J is TRBJ2-1 and V is TRBV2, with D perhaps matching TRBD1 (6 bases). The CDR3 is 15 residues long. With 5 bases removed from V and 2 bases from J, the gap between germline ends came to 13 bases. Germline CDR1 SNHLY, CDR2 FYNNEI. The DNA of the CDR3 is TGTGCCAGCAGTAAGACCAGGGGCCCCTACAATGAGCAGTTCTTC. This gives the protein CASSKTRGPYNEQFF.

This clonotype occurred a few times. V usage is TRBV3-1 and J usage is TRBJ2-3; TRBD2 is a possible D gene (6 bases). Trimming removed 5 bases at V and 2 bases at J, with 14 bases between. The CDR3 runs to 15 residues. Germline CDR1 reads LGHDT; CDR2 reads YNNKEL (reference sequence). The DNA for the CDR3 is TGTGCCAGCAGCTTTACGGGACTCGTCACAGATACGCAGTATTTT. Protein product: CASSFTGLVTDTQYF.

The chain uses TRBV2 and TRBJ2-1; no clear D gene. This CDR3 spans 13 amino acids. V gave up 8 bases and J gave up 2 bases, with 10 bases separating them. Germline values: CDR1 SNHLY, CDR2 FYNNEI. CDR3 in DNA: TGTGCCAGCCGTCTAGAAGCCTACAATGAGCAGTTCTTC. Translation: CASRLEAYNEQFF.

The rearrangement links TRBV21-1 to TRBJ2-7; TRBD1, the table's D call, lacks a check against the DNA. TRBV21-1 is a known pseudogene. The CDR3 loop spans 13 amino acids. The CDR3: CASSNRGLQGQYF. The CDR3 DNA is TGTGCCAGCAGCAATCGTGGGCTACAGGGACAGTACTTC.

This clonotype was counted a few times. The chain combines TRBV15 with TRBJ1-3, with D uncertain. Trimming took 0 bases from V and 0 from J, leaving 9 bases between them. Germline-derived CDR1 and CDR2 are LNHNV and YYDKDF (reference sequence). CDR3 size: 16 residues. This chain's CDR3 is CATSREIVSSGNTIYF. As DNA, the CDR3 is TGTGCCACCAGCAGAGAAATCGTGAGCTCTGGAAACACCATATATTTT.

J is TRBJ1-2 and V is TRBV2; D is ambiguous. Between the trimmed V and J ends, which lost 7 bases and 8 bases, there was a span of 11 bases. This CDR3 is 11 amino acids long. CDR1 is SNHLY, CDR2 FYNNEI, per germline. CDR3 sequence: CASNEREGYTF. Here the CDR3 DNA reads TGTGCCAGCAACGAAAGGGAGGGCTACACCTTC.

The chain employs TRBV10-3 and TRBJ2-1; TRBD2 matches 9 bases. Germline assignment: CDR1 ENHRY and CDR2 SYGVKD. V gave up 4 bases and J gave up 9 bases; unmatched junction bases: 10. CDR3 size: 15 residues. The CDR3 DNA reads TGTGCCATCAGTGCTTCAGCGGGAGGAACGGTTGAGCAGTTCTTC. Amino acid sequence: CAISASAGGTVEQFF.